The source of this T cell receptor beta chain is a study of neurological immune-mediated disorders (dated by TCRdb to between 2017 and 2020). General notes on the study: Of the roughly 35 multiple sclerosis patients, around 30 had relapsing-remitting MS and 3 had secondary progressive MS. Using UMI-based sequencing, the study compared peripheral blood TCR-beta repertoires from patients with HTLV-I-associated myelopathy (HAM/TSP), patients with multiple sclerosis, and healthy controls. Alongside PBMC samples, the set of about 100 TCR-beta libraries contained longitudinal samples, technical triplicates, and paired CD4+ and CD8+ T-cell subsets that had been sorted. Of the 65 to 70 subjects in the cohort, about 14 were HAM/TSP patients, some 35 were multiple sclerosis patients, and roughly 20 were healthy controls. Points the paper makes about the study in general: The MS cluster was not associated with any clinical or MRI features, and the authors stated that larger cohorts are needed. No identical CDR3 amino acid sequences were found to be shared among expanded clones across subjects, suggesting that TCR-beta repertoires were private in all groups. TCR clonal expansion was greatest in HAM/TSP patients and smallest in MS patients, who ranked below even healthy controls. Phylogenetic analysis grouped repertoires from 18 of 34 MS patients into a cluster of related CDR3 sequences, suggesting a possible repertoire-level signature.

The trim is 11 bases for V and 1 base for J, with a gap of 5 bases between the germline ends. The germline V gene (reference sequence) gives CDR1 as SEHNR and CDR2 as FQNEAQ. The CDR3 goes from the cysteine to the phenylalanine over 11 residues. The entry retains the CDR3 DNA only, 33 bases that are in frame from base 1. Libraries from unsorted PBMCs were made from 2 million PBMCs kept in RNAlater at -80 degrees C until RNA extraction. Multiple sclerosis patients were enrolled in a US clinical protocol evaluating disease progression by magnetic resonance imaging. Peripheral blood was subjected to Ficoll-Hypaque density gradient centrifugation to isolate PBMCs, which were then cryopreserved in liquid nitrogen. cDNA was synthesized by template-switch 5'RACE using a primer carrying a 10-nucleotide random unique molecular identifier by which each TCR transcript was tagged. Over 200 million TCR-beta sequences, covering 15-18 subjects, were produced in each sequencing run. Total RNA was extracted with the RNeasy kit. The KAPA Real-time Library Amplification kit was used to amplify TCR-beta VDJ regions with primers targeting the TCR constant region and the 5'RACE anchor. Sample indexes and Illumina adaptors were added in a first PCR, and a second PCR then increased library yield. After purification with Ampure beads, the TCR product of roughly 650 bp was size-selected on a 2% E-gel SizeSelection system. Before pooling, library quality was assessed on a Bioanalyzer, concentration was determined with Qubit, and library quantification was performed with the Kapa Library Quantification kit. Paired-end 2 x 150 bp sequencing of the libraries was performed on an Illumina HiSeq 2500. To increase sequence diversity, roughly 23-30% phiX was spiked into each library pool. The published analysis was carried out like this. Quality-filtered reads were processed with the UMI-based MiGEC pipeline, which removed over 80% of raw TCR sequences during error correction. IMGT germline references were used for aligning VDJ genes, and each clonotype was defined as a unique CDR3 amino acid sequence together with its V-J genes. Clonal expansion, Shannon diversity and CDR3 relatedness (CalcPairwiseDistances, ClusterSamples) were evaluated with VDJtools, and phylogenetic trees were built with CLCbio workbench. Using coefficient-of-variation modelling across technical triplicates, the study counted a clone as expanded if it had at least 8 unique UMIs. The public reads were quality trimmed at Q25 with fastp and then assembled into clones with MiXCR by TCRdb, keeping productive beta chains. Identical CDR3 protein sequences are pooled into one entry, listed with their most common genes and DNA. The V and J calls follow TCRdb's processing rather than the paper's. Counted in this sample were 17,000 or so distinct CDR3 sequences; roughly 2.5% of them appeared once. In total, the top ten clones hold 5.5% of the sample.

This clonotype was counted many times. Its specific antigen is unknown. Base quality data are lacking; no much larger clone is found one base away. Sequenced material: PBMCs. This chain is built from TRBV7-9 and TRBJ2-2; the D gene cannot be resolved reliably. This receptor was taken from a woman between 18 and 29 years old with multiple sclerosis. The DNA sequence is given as TGTGCCGGAGAGAACACCGGGGAGCTGTTTTTT. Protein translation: CAGENTGELFF.